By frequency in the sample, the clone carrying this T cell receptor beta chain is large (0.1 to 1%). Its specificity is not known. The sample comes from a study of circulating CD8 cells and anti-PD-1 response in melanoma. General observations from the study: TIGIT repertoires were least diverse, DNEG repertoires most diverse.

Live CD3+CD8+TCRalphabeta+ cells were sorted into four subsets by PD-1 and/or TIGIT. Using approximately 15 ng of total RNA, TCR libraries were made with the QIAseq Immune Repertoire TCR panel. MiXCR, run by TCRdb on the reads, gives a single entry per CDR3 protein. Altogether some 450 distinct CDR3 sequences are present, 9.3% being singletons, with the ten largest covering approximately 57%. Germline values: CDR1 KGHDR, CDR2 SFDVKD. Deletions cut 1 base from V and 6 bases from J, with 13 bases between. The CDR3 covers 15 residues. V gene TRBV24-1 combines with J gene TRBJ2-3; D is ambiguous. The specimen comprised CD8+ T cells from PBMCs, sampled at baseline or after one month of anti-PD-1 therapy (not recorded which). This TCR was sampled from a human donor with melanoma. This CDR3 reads CATSDFVGNVDTQYF. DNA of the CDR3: TGTGCCACCAGTGATTTCGTAGGCAACGTTGATACGCAGTATTTT.